Listed below are T cell receptor beta chains from one sample, sequenced in a study of cytomegalovirus exposure and HLA in healthy donors. Repertoires were generated with immunoSEQ multiplex PCR, while TCRdb's copy carries only in-frame clones and drops some. The sample shows approximately 120,000 clones, around three quarters of them seen only once. Material for sequencing was PBMCs. These receptors were obtained from a female donor in good health and CMV-seronegative. CDR3s include the opening cysteine and the closing phenylalanine or tryptophan.

V,J,CDR3
TRBV18,TRBJ1-6,CASSPLPRERYNSPLHF
TRBV19,TRBJ1-5,CASSIVQDNQPQHF
TRBV13,TRBJ2-7,CASSTTGPRSQSYEQYF
TRBV7-6,NA,CASSPLAVPYEQYF
TRBV11-3,TRBJ2-3,CASSLDGQAPQYF
TRBV4-1,TRBJ1-5,CASSQVPGNQPQHF
TRBV2,TRBJ1-1,CASSNRGLETEAFF
TRBV6-5,TRBJ1-5,CASSAGKWSNQPQHF
TRBV30,TRBJ1-6,CAWSVLSRGNSPLHF
TRBV27,TRBJ2-7,CASSLSGWTGGTYEQYF
TRBV20-1,TRBJ2-7,CSARAPYEQYF
TRBV5-4,TRBJ2-2,CASSLGRVATGELFF
TRBV4-1,TRBJ2-5,CASSHGTSEEETQYF
TRBV28,TRBJ2-3,CASSPGTASSTDTQYF
TRBV27,TRBJ1-1,CASSFTGTGGISAFF
TRBV6-1,TRBJ1-4,CASLLGTGDEKLFF
TRBV7-9,TRBJ1-1,CASRSYDRSSEAFF
TRBV27,TRBJ1-3,CASSSTGSGNTIYF
TRBV7-9,TRBJ1-3,CASSFPGSSGNTIYF
TRBV6-5,TRBJ2-2,CASSSGTRRSGELFF
TRBV7-9,TRBJ1-1,CASSLAGAREAFF
TRBV4-1,TRBJ1-2,CASSQEPWGSNYGYTF
TRBV28,TRBJ2-7,CASSFKDRRSYEQYF
TRBV27,TRBJ2-4,CASSPLDLRLAKNIQYF
TRBV10-1,TRBJ1-2,CASSDGQGYGYTF
TRBV7-9,TRBJ1-2,CASSFRDGYTF
TRBV2,TRBJ2-3,CASSENSGRADTQYF
TRBV5-4,TRBJ1-4,CASSLGQGFEKLFF
TRBV6-1,TRBJ1-6,CASSDSGPNAWGGSPLHF
TRBV28,TRBJ1-4,CASSLSQARAEKLFF
TRBV6-5,TRBJ1-2,CASSSRGTGNYGYTF
TRBV5-1,TRBJ2-1,CASSKGTSGRALYNEQFF
TRBV5-5,TRBJ1-5,CASRPGRAYSNQPQHF
TRBV27,TRBJ2-1,CASSFRRGGAYNEQFF
TRBV7-3,TRBJ1-1,CASSLQGGTEAFF
TRBV2,TRBJ2-7,CASRKGQGYEQYF
TRBV6-5,TRBJ2-5,CASSYSYRGEETQYF
TRBV27,TRBJ1-3,CASSPPGRGNTIYF
TRBV7-2,TRBJ1-1,CASSFRTGNTEAFF
TRBV5-6,TRBJ1-1,CASSLGGTVYMNTEAFF
TRBV6-1,TRBJ2-2,CASSAGDEAGELFF
TRBV7-2,TRBJ2-7,CASSDPGLAGGPTEQYF
TRBV14,TRBJ2-3,CASSQFQGGTDTQYF
TRBV29-1,TRBJ2-1,CSAGGPEAYNEQFF
TRBV9,TRBJ2-6,CASSVLAGANGLTF
TRBV6-5,TRBJ2-1,CASTKDRAHGEQFF